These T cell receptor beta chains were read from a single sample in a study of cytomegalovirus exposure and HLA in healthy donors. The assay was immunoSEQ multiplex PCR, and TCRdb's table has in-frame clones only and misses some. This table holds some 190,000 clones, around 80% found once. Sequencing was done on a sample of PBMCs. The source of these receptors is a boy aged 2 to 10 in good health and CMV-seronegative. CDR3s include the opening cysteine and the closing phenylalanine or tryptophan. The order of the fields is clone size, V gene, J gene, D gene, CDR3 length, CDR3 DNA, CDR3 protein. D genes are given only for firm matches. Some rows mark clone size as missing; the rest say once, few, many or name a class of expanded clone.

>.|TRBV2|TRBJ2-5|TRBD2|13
TGTGCCAGCAGTGATGGTCCTAGCGGGACCCAGTACTTC
CASSDGPSGTQYF
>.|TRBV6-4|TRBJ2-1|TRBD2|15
TGTGCCAGCAGTGAAGCGGGAGGGCCCGGCAATGAGCAGTTCTTC
CASSEAGGPGNEQFF
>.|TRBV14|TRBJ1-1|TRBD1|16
TGTGCCAGCAGCCAAGTAGCGACAGGGGCAAACACTGAAGCTTTCTTT
CASSQVATGANTEAFF
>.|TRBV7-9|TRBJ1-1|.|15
TGTTCCAGCAGCTTAGGGGCACAGGGAAACACTGAAGCTTTCTTT
CSSSLGAQGNTEAFF
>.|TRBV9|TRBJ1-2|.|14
TGTGCCAGCAGCGCAGGGGAAGGGTACTATGGCTACACCTTC
CASSAGEGYYGYTF
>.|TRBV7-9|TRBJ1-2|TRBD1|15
TGTGCCAGCAGCCCTAGGACAGGCCGGGGCTATGGCTACACCTTC
CASSPRTGRGYGYTF
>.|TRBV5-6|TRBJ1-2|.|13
TGTGCCAGCAGCCCGACAGTGAACTATGGCTACACCTTC
CASSPTVNYGYTF
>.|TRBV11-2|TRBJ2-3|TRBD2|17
TGTGCCAGCAGCCCGACGCAACTAGCGGGGGGTACAGATACGCAGTATTTT
CASSPTQLAGGTDTQYF
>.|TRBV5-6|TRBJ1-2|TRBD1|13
TGTGCCAGCAGCGGGGGGACAGGGGGTGGCTACACCTTC
CASSGGTGGGYTF
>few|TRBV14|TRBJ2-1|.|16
TGTGCCAGCAGCCAAGGGTCAGAGGGTAGGGGGAATGAGCAGTTCTTC
CASSQGSEGRGNEQFF
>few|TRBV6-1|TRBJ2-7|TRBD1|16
TGTGCCAGCAGTGATAAGCATGGTACAGGGGGCGACGAGCAGTACTTC
CASSDKHGTGGDEQYF
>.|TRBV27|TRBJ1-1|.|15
TGTGCCAGCAGTCCCTTACAGGGAAGGGGGACTGAAGCTTTCTTT
CASSPLQGRGTEAFF
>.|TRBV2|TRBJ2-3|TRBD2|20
TGTGCCAGCAGTGACCGCCCCCCGGGGACTAGCGGGAGTCGCACAGATACGCAGTATTTT
CASSDRPPGTSGSRTDTQYF
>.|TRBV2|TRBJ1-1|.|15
TGTGCCAGCAGCGAACGAGGAAACATGAACACTGAAGCTTTCTTT
CASSERGNMNTEAFF
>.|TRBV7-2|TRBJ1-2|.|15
TGTGCCAGCAGCTTAGTCGGGCGGGGTTCGGATGGCTACACCTTC
CASSLVGRGSDGYTF
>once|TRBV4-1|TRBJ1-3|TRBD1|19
TGCGCCAGCAGCCAAAGGACAGGATATTATTCCAACTCTGGAAACACCATATATTTT
CASSQRTGYYSNSGNTIYF
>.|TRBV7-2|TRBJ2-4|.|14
TGTGCCAGCAGTCCCACCGCGGGCTCACAGATTCAGTACTTC
CASSPTAGSQIQYF
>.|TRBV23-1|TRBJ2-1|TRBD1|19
TGCGCCAGCAGTCAATCATGTCCCGGGACAGGGAGGATCCCCAATGAGCAGTTCTTC
CASSQSCPGTGRIPNEQFF
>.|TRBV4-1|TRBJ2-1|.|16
TGCGCCAGCAGCCAAGATCGCGGGACTCCCTACAATGAGCAGTTCTTC
CASSQDRGTPYNEQFF
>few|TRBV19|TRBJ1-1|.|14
TGTGCCAGTAGTATGGGGGCGGTCAACACTGAAGCTTTCTTT
CASSMGAVNTEAFF
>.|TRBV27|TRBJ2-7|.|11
TGTGCCAGCAGCGGGAGCTACGAGCAGTACTTC
CASSGSYEQYF
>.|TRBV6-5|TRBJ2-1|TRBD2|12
TGTGCCAGCAGTACTAGCGGGAGGGAAAAGTTCTTC
CASSTSGREKFF
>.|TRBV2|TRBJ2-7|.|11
TGTGCCAGCCGGCGGGGCTACGAGCAGTACTTC
CASRRGYEQYF
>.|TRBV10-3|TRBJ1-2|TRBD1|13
TGTGCCATCAGTGGGGGACAGGGATATGGCTACACCTTC
CAISGGQGYGYTF
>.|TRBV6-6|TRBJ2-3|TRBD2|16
TGTGCCAGCAGGATGGCGGGGGGGCTTAGCACAGATACGCAGTATTTT
CASRMAGGLSTDTQYF
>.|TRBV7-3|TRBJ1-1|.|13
TGTGCCAGCAGCGGTAGTCCGAACACTGAAGCTTTCTTT
CASSGSPNTEAFF
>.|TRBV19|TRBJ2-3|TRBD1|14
TGTGCCAGTAAGGGGGCTGTTTACACAGATACGCAGTATTTT
CASKGAVYTDTQYF
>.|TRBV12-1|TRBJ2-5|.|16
TGTGCCAGCAGCTTTCGTTTTCCCGAGCTGCTTGAGACCCAGTACTTC
CASSFRFPELLETQYF
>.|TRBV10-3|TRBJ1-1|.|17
TGTGCCATCAGTGACATACAGGGTTTTGGTTTGAACACTGAAGCTTTCTTT
CAISDIQGFGLNTEAFF
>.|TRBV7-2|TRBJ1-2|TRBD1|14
TGTGCCAGCAGCTTAATTGGGACAGGGGATGGCTACACCTTC
CASSLIGTGDGYTF
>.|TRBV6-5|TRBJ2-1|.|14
TGTGCCAGCATGAGAACTGGGAGAAACAATGAGCAGTTCTTC
CASMRTGRNNEQFF
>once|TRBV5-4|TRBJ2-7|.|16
TGTGCCAGCAGCGGGATTCGGCAGGGTCTTCAATACGAGCAGTACTTC
CASSGIRQGLQYEQYF
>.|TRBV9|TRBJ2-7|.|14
TGTGCCAGCAGCGTAGCGGGCAGGGGGGACGAGCAGTACTTC
CASSVAGRGDEQYF
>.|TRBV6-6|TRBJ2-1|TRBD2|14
TGTGCCAGCAGTTACTCGGGAGGGTCCCATGAGCAGTTCTTC
CASSYSGGSHEQFF
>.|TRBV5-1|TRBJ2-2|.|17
TGCGCCAGCAGCTTGGGCCGGACAGGGAGGGAGACCGGGGAGCTGTTTTTT
CASSLGRTGRETGELFF
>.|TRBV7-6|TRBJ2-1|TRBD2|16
TGTGCCAGCAGCACAGCAGGGGCGGGGGGGTACAATGAGCAGTTCTTC
CASSTAGAGGYNEQFF
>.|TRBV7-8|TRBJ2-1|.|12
TGTGCCAGCAGCCGCGATAGAATTGAGCAGTTCTTC
CASSRDRIEQFF
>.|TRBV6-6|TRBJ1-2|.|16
TGTGCCAGCAGTTACCTAACGACAGATCGTAACTATGGCTACACCTTC
CASSYLTTDRNYGYTF
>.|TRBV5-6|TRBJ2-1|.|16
TGTGCCAGCAGCTTGCCTACCGGGACTGGGTTATATGAGCAGTTCTTC
CASSLPTGTGLYEQFF
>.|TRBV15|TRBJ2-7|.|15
TGTGCCACCAGCAGAGAATTCACGAGCTCCTACGAGCAGTACTTC
CATSREFTSSYEQYF
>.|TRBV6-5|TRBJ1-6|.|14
TGTGCCAGCAGTTACTCGCCCACGGGATCTCCCCTCCACTTT
CASSYSPTGSPLHF
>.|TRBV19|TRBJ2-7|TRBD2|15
TGTGCCAGTAGTATAGGGACTAGCTATCGGTACGAGCAGTACTTC
CASSIGTSYRYEQYF
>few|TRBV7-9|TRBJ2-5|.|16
TGTGCCAGCAGCTTAGTCGTCACGGGTACACAAGAGACCCAGTACTTC
CASSLVVTGTQETQYF
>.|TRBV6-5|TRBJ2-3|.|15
TGTGCCAGCAGTTACTTATCCGGGTCCCCAGATACGCAGTATTTT
CASSYLSGSPDTQYF
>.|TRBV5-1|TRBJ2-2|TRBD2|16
TGCGCCAGCAGCTTGGCCCTAGCGGGAGGTACCGGGGAGCTGTTTTTT
CASSLALAGGTGELFF
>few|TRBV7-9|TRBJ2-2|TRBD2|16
TGTGCCAGCAGCCTTGGACTAGCGGGGGGGCCCGGGGAGCTGTTTTTT
CASSLGLAGGPGELFF
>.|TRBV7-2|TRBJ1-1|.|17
TGTGCCAGCAGCTTAGTTTACAGGGAAATTGTGAACACTGAAGCTTTCTTT
CASSLVYREIVNTEAFF
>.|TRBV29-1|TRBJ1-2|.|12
TGCAGCGTTGAAGAGGGGGCGCGGGGCTACACCTTC
CSVEEGARGYTF
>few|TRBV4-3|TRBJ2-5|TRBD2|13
TGCGCCAGCAGCCAATCGGGAGGCGAGACCCAGTACTTC
CASSQSGGETQYF
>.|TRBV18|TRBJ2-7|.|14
TGTGCCAGCTCACCGGAGCGGGTAAAGGGCGAGCAGTACTTC
CASSPERVKGEQYF
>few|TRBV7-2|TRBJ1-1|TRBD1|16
TGTGCCAGCAGCTTAGGGACAGGGGCGGGGGCCACTGAAGCTTTCTTT
CASSLGTGAGATEAFF
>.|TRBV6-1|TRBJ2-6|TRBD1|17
TGTGCCAGCAGTGAAGGGACAGGGAGCTCTGGGGCCAACGTCCTGACTTTC
CASSEGTGSSGANVLTF
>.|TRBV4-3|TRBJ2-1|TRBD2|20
TGCGCCAGCAGCCAAGCTTGGGCCGGGACTAGCGGGAGTGTCTACAATGAGCAGTTCTTC
CASSQAWAGTSGSVYNEQFF
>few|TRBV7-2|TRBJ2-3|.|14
TGTGCCAGCAGCCCGAGGTTCGGCACAGATACGCAGTATTTT
CASSPRFGTDTQYF
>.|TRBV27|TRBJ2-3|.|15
TGTGCCAGCAGTTTATCCCCAGCGGGTACAGATACGCAGTATTTT
CASSLSPAGTDTQYF
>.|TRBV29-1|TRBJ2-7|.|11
TGCAGCGTTGAAGACGGGGGCGAGCAGTACTTC
CSVEDGGEQYF
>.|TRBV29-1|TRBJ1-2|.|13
TGCAGCGTCGATAAACAGGGTTCCTATGGCTACACCTTC
CSVDKQGSYGYTF
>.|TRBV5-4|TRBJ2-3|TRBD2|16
TGTGCCAGCAGCCCACTAGCGGGGGGCCCGCCAGATACGCAGTATTTT
CASSPLAGGPPDTQYF
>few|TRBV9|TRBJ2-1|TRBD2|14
TGTGCCAGCAGCGTAGCGGGAGGGCCCCGTGAGCAGTTCTTC
CASSVAGGPREQFF
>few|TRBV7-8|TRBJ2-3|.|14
TGTGCCAGCAGCTTAGGGAGGGAGACAGATACGCAGTATTTT
CASSLGRETDTQYF